The 14 T cell receptor beta chains given below trace back to one sample, sequenced in a study of immune cell composition in non-small cell lung cancer. Sequencing used immunoSEQ multiplex PCR; TCRdb keeps in-frame clones, though not all of them. There are about 3,000 clones in the sample; 66% occur only once, and roughly 11% lies in the top ten. Normal lung was taken at the farthest possible site, at least 3 cm from tumour. Sequencing was done on a sample of non-adjacent lung tissue. The receptors were gathered from a human donor with non-small cell lung cancer.

The rearrangement uses TRBV11-3 and TRBJ1-1, with 7 bases that match TRBD1. With V trimmed by 1 base and J by 6 bases, 5 bases remained unmatched. The CDR3 has 14 residues. The germline V gene has CDR1 SGHNT and CDR2 YENEEA. The chain's CDR3 is CASSLGITGAEAFF. CDR3 nucleotides: TGTGCCAGCAGCTTAGGGATTACAGGGGCTGAAGCTTTCTTT.

This chain links TRBV2 with TRBJ2-7; D call uncertain. Germline lookup yields CDR1 SNHLY and CDR2 FYNNEI. The CDR3 is 12 amino acids. The V end was cut by 1 base, the J end by 6 bases, with 7 bases between. The CDR3 DNA is TGTGCCAGCAGTGAAGGGCCAAGCGAGCAGTACTTC. Amino acids: CASSEGPSEQYF.

In its sample, this clone was seen a few times. The CDR3 nucleotides are TGTGCCAGCAGTTACCAACAGGGTAACACTGAAGCTTTCTTT. Residues: CASSYQQGNTEAFF. V is TRBV6-6 and J is TRBJ1-1; tentatively, D is TRBD1 (6 bases). The CDR3 sequence is 14 residues long. V lost 2 bases to trimming and J lost 2 bases, with 9 bases between them. CDR1 is MNHNY, CDR2 SVGAGI, per germline (reference sequence).

This clone was counted once. This chain connects TRBV6-1 to TRBJ1-2; D gene uncertain. Germline V gene data show CDR1 as MNHNS and CDR2 as SASEGT. The V end lost 7 bases, the J end lost 2 bases, and 8 bases lay between the germline ends. The CDR3 totals 12 residues. The CDR3 loop reads CASMEGNYGYTF. CDR3 in DNA: TGTGCCAGCATGGAGGGAAACTATGGCTACACCTTC.

The chain employs TRBV29-1 and TRBJ1-1; D not resolved. Per germline, CDR1 SQVTM and CDR2 ANQGSEA. With 5 bases removed from V and 7 bases from J, the gap between germline ends came to 17 bases. The CDR3 runs to 13 residues. CDR3 bases: TGCAGCGTTTTTTGGGCCCGAGATCTTGAAGCTTTCTTT. Translation gives CSVFWARDLEAFF.

This clone has only one observation. This sequence joins TRBV14 and TRBJ1-2, with TRBD1 matching over 8 bases. The V gene end was trimmed by 0 bases and the J gene end by 4 bases; junction bases not matched to a gene: 10. This CDR3 is 17 amino acids long. Germline V gene lookup returns CDR1 SGHDN and CDR2 FVKESK. The CDR3 reads CASSQDLGDRGLYGYTF. The CDR3 nucleotides are TGTGCCAGCAGCCAAGATCTTGGAGACAGGGGACTCTATGGCTACACCTTC.

The rearrangement uses TRBV11-2 and TRBJ1-1, with TRBD1 identical over 8 bases. The V and J ends lost 5 bases and 7 bases, in that order; junction bases with no gene match: 12. The CDR3 spans 15 residues. Germline V gene lookup returns CDR1 SGHAT and CDR2 FQNNGV. CDR3 DNA sequence: TGTGCCAGCAGCCTCTACTTCGGACAGGGTTATGAAGCTTTCTTT. It is translated as CASSLYFGQGYEAFF.

The chain joins TRBV14 to TRBJ1-4; D remains ambiguous. V was clipped by 2 bases and J by 0 bases, with 10 bases between them. Germline lookup yields CDR1 SGHDN and CDR2 FVKESK. The length of the CDR3 is 16 residues. In DNA form, the CDR3 reads TGTGCCAGCAGCCAACACGTGGGAGCAACTAATGAAAAACTGTTTTTT. Translating gives CASSQHVGATNEKLFF. The full variable domain, rest sourced from reference TRBV14 and TRBJ1-4, is EAGVTQFPSHSVIEKGQTVTLRCDPISGHDNLYWYRRVMGKEIKFLLHFVKESKQDESGMPNNRFLAERTGGTYSTLKVQPAELEDSGVYFCASSQHVGATNEKLFFGSGTQLSVL.

The chain is built from TRBV30 and TRBJ1-4, with 7 bases aligning to TRBD1. Germline CDR1 and CDR2: GTSNPN and SVGIG (reference sequence). The CDR3 covers 14 residues. Unmatched junction bases numbered 5, after V lost 3 bases and J lost 4 bases. CDR3 sequence: CAWRRNRGNEKLFF. DNA of the CDR3: TGTGCCTGGAGAAGGAACAGGGGTAATGAAAAACTGTTTTTT. Using reference TRBV30 and TRBJ1-4 for the parts outside the CDR3, the full variable domain is SQTIHQWPATLVQPVGSPLSLECTVEGTSNPNLYWYRQAAGRGLQLLFYSVGIGQISSEVPQNLSASRPQDRQFILSSKKLLLSDSGFYLCAWRRNRGNEKLFFGSGTQLSVL.

This chain joins TRBV18 and TRBJ2-1; 7 bases are a match to TRBD2. Trimming took 3 bases from V and 9 from J; bases not matched to a gene: 8. CDR1 and CDR2 (germline): KGHSH, LQKENI. This CDR3 contains 14 residues. CDR3 sequence (DNA): TGTGCCAGCTCACCGGGACTACGGCCTTCTGAGCAGTTCTTC. This codes for CASSPGLRPSEQFF.

By frequency in the sample, this clone is large. The gene calls are TRBV29-1 and TRBJ1-1; tentatively, D is TRBD1 (6 bases). Deletions cut 4 bases from V and 3 bases from J, with 12 bases between. This CDR3 spans 13 amino acids. Germline V gene sequence: CDR1 SQVTM, CDR2 ANQGSEA. The CDR3: CSVATGPDTEAFF. CDR3 bases: TGCAGCGTTGCCACAGGGCCGGACACTGAAGCTTTCTTT.

CDR3 loop: CASRQGPPLGPQHF. DNA for the CDR3: TGTGCCAGCAGACAGGGGCCGCCTCTTGGGCCCCAGCATTTT. The chain couples TRBV6-5 to TRBJ1-5, with 7 positions matching TRBD1. V lost 6 bases, J lost 9 bases, and 11 bases stayed unmatched. Germline CDR1 and CDR2: MNHEY and SVGAGI. The CDR3 extends over 14 amino acids.

This clone was seen only a few times. The rearrangement links TRBV30 to TRBJ1-2; 7 nucleotides align to TRBD1. Germline V gene data show CDR1 as GTSNPN and CDR2 as SVGIG (reference sequence). Losses at the gene ends were 1 base for V and 5 bases for J; bases not matched to a gene: 10. The CDR3 contains 15 residues. In DNA, the CDR3 is TGTGCCTGGAGTGGACTGAGGGGGCTTGATTATGGCTACACCTTC. Its translation: CAWSGLRGLDYGYTF.

The genes are TRBV6-6 and TRBJ2-1, with D possibly matching TRBD2 (6 bases). With 0 bases removed from V and 15 bases from J, the gap between germline ends came to 12 bases. The CDR3 has 12 amino acids. The germline CDR1 and CDR2 sequences are MNHNY and SVGAGI (reference sequence). The DNA of the CDR3 is TGTGCCAGCAGTTACTCTGCGGGGTCTAGGTTCTTC. This encodes CASSYSAGSRFF.